The clone carrying this T cell receptor (beta chain) was picked up one time. The table came from immunoSEQ multiplex PCR; TCRdb's copy has only in-frame clones and leaves some out. Of roughly 200,000 clones in the sample, 90% are singletons; the top ten hold 0.95% to 1.5%. The data belong to a study of blood T cell repertoires in COVID-19. CDR3 length: 15 amino acids. CDR1 is SGHDT, CDR2 YYEEEE, per germline. Trimming took off 6 bases at V and 2 bases at J, with 16 bases between the two ends. Sequencing was carried out using PBMCs or T cells enriched from blood (not recorded which). The receptor was derived from a man aged 25 to 40 who had recovered from COVID-19. This chain connects TRBV5-6 to TRBJ2-3; tentatively, D is TRBD2 (6 bases). CDR3: CASMRDLRTTDTQYF. CDR3 DNA sequence: TGTGCCAGCATGCGGGACCTCCGCACCACAGATACGCAGTATTTT.